The sequence of this T cell receptor (beta chain) was determined in a study of T cell changes during pregnancy in multiple sclerosis. Deletions cut 0 bases from V and 6 bases from J, with 7 bases between. The germline V gene has CDR1 SGDLS and CDR2 YYNGEE. The CDR3 extends over 13 amino acids. The protocol was immunoSEQ multiplex PCR, while the TCRdb copy is restricted to in-frame clones and leaves out a portion. The top ten clones hold just over 2.5% of a sample with about 77,000 clones, roughly 91% of them seen once. The sequence derives from a female donor in good health, enrolled as a control in a pregnancy study. Sequences were derived from peripheral blood, sampled after pregnancy. The gene calls are TRBV9 and TRBJ1-5, with D hard to call. The CDR3 sequence is CASSVGGSQPQHF. Here the CDR3 DNA reads TGTGCCAGCAGCGTAGGAGGGTCTCAGCCCCAGCATTTT.